Given below is one T cell receptor beta chain in context. The germline CDR1 and CDR2 sequences are DFQATT and SNEGSKA (reference sequence). The CDR3 contains 16 residues. V trimming: 4 bases; J trimming: 0 bases; junction bases outside the gene matches: 8. The data originate from a study of molecular identifiers for immune sequencing clone quantification. Via MiXCR, TCRdb re-called the PCR reads, giving one row per CDR3 protein. The profile shows fewer than 350,000 distinct CDR3 sequences, about a quarter of them singletons. Naive CD8 T cells were picked out by sorting for CD8+CD4-CCR7+CD45RA+. The receptor's source is a human donor in good health. Some libraries in this study had Jurkat cell RNA spiked in. The source material was naive CD8+ T cells from blood, with Jurkat cell RNA spiked in. Sample subset: FACS-sorted CD8+CD4-CCR7+CD45RA+ naive T cells. The gene calls are TRBV20-1 and TRBJ2-7, with TRBD2 matching over 11 bases. The CDR3 nucleotides read TGCAGTGCTACCTGGACTAGCGGGTTTAGCTCCTACGAGCAGTACTTC. Protein sequence: CSATWTSGFSSYEQYF.